A single sample is the source of the 20 T cell receptor beta chains below, sequenced in a study of T-cell memory formation after mild COVID-19. TCRdb itself ran the 5' RACE reads through MiXCR, one entry per CDR3 protein. Counted here are a few hundred thousand distinct CDR3 sequences, 25% to 30% occurring once; the ten biggest clones make up about 14%. Sequencing used PBMCs or a T cell subset sorted from them (not recorded which). Receptors originate from an adult woman who had mild COVID-19 (a few samples of this study predate the infection). Cell type and time point are not known.

This clonotype was recorded only once. This chain connects TRBV29-1 to TRBJ2-7; maybe TRBD1 (5 bases). Germline CDR1 reads SQVTM; CDR2 reads ANQGSEA. Deletions cut 5 bases from V and 0 bases from J, with 8 bases between. The CDR3 length is 12 residues. The CDR3 region is CSVRTLSYEQYF. The DNA of the CDR3 is TGCAGCGTTAGGACACTCTCCTACGAGCAGTACTTC.

This clonotype was seen only a few times. The rearrangement joins TRBV28 to TRBJ2-2; D uncertain. Trimming removed 7 bases at V and 0 bases at J, with 6 bases between. The CDR3 covers 13 residues. The V gene's germline CDR1 is MDHEN and CDR2 SYDVKM. The CDR3 coding sequence is TGTGCCAGCAACCAGCCGAACACCGGGGAGCTGTTTTTT. Amino acids: CASNQPNTGELFF.

Only a few counts were recorded for this clonotype. The gene calls are TRBV29-1 and TRBJ2-1; D might be TRBD1 or TRBD2, each matching 5 bases. This CDR3 is 11 amino acids long. Germline CDR1 is SQVTM and CDR2 is ANQGSEA. V was clipped by 6 bases and J by 5 bases, with 8 bases between them. The CDR3 loop is CSVRDHNEQFF. In nucleotides, the CDR3 is TGCAGCGTCCGGGACCACAATGAGCAGTTCTTC.

This clonotype came up a few times. The chain joins TRBV12-3 or TRBV12-4 to TRBJ1-5; D is perhaps TRBD1 (6 bases). CDR3 length: 15 residues. The V end lost 6 bases, the J end lost 2 bases, and 14 bases lay between the germline ends. Written as DNA, the CDR3 is TGTGCCAGCAGACCGACAGGAGGGCGCAATCAGCCCCAGCATTTT. As protein: CASRPTGGRNQPQHF.

The rearrangement links TRBV19 to TRBJ2-7; a weak D match, TRBD2 (6 bases). This CDR3 is built from 15 residues. CDR1 and CDR2 from the germline V gene are LNHDA and SQIVND (reference sequence). V lost 1 base and J lost 5, with 15 bases in between. This CDR3 reads CASSIGAGRSHEQYF. The CDR3 nucleotides read TGTGCCAGTAGTATAGGAGCGGGCAGGAGCCACGAGCAGTACTTC.

This chain uses TRBV29-1 with TRBJ1-1, with 9 bases fitting TRBD1. The V and J ends lost 7 bases and 6 bases, in that order; junction bases with no gene match: 6. Germline-derived CDR1 and CDR2 are SQVTM and ANQGSEA. The CDR3 totals 12 residues. CDR3 residues: CSGGQGMAEAFF. The CDR3 DNA reads TGCAGCGGGGGACAGGGAATGGCTGAAGCTTTCTTT.

This chain uses TRBV20-1 with TRBJ2-1; TRBD2 aligns across 11 bases. Germline V gives CDR1 DFQATT, CDR2 SNEGSKA (reference sequence). The trim removed 6 bases at V and 7 bases at J, leaving 8 bases unmatched. The CDR3 runs 14 residues. The CDR3 bases are TGCAGTGCCCCAAATAGCGGGGGGGTAAATGAGCAGTTCTTC. Encoded protein: CSAPNSGGVNEQFF.

The table lists this clonotype with many counts. The chain uses TRBV5-1 and TRBJ1-2; D is uncertain. Trimming removed 2 bases at V and 8 bases at J, with 13 bases between. The germline V gene encodes CDR1 SGHRS and CDR2 YFSETQ. This CDR3 is 13 amino acids long. The DNA for the CDR3 is TGCGCCAGCAGCTTTCGAGGAATGCACGGCTACACCTTC. This encodes CASSFRGMHGYTF.

The V and J genes are TRBV20-1 and TRBJ2-1, with D perhaps matching TRBD2 (6 bases). CDR3 length: 11 residues. Germline-derived CDR1 and CDR2 are DFQATT and SNEGSKA (reference sequence). Trimming removed 3 bases from V and 9 bases from J, with 9 bases in between. CDR3 in DNA: TGCAGTGCTAGTGGGGGGAGTGAGCAGTTCTTC. As protein: CSASGGSEQFF.

This clonotype was picked up many times. The chain joins TRBV5-1 to TRBJ1-2, with D perhaps matching TRBD1 (6 bases). Trimming stripped 4 bases from V and 2 bases from J, with 15 bases between. Germline loops: CDR1 SGHRS, CDR2 YFSETQ. The length of the CDR3 is 15 residues. DNA of the CDR3: TGCGCCAGCAGCCAAAATTGGGGGGCGAACTATGGCTACACCTTC. It encodes CASSQNWGANYGYTF.

The chain recombines TRBV19 with TRBJ1-1, with D maybe TRBD1 (5 bases). The germline V gene encodes CDR1 LNHDA and CDR2 SQIVND (reference sequence). The length of the CDR3 is 13 residues. V dropped 5 bases and J dropped 5 bases, with 12 bases sitting between them. The CDR3: CASSGRVGTEAFF. The CDR3 nucleotides are TGTGCCAGTAGTGGCAGGGTAGGGACTGAAGCTTTCTTT.

This clonotype has only a few counts. The CDR3 loop reads CASSLDRAEGYTF. DNA of the CDR3: TGTGCCAGCAGCCTCGACAGGGCGGAAGGCTACACCTTC. This chain connects TRBV7-9 to TRBJ1-2; 7 nucleotides line up with TRBD1. Per germline, CDR1 SEHNR and CDR2 FQNEAQ (reference sequence). The J segment lost 8 bases and the V segment lost 5 bases, leaving 8 bases of the junction unmatched. The CDR3 spans 13 residues.

V usage is TRBV13 and J usage is TRBJ2-1, with D possibly matching TRBD1 (6 bases). Trimming left V 2 bases short and J 5 bases short, with 19 bases between. CDR3 length equals 17 residues. The germline V gene encodes CDR1 PRHDT and CDR2 FYEKMQ (reference sequence). CDR3 nucleotides: TGTGCCAGCAGCTTAACCACAAAGCACAGGGCCAACAATGAGCAGTTCTTC. Translated: CASSLTTKHRANNEQFF.

In its sample, this clonotype was seen once. The rearrangement links TRBV4-3 to TRBJ2-1, with a tentative D call TRBD1 (5 bases). Trimming removed 1 base at V and 6 bases at J, with 13 bases between. The CDR3 consists of 15 residues. Germline-derived CDR1 and CDR2 are LGHNA and YSLEER. CDR3 DNA: TGCGCCAGCAGCCAAGGTTTCCCAGGGATCAATGAGCAGTTCTTC. Its translation is CASSQGFPGINEQFF.

This clonotype was seen once. The chain combines TRBV9 with TRBJ1-1; D may be TRBD1 (5 bases). The V gene's germline CDR1 is SGDLS and CDR2 YYNGEE. The CDR3 is 15 residues long. Between the trimmed V and J ends, which lost 4 bases and 3 bases, there was a span of 16 bases. CDR3 in DNA: TGTGCCAGCAGCCCCCCAGTCGTGGGGGACACTGAAGCTTTCTTT. Amino acid sequence: CASSPPVVGDTEAFF.

The chain couples TRBV6-1 to TRBJ2-7; TRBD2 aligns across 8 bases. Germline loops: CDR1 MNHNS, CDR2 SASEGT. The CDR3 is made up of 15 amino acids. Unmatched junction bases numbered 11, after V lost 5 bases and J lost 5 bases. For the CDR3, the DNA is TGTGCCAGCAGTCGCAACCCGGGGGGGGCCGACGAGCAGTACTTC. Protein product: CASSRNPGGADEQYF.

The chain carries TRBV5-1 and TRBJ2-1; D is ambiguous. V dropped 5 bases and J dropped 1 base, with 13 bases sitting between them. In germline, CDR1 is SGHRS, CDR2 YFSETQ. There are 15 residues in the CDR3. The CDR3 spells CASRSHASSYNEQFF. CDR3 DNA: TGCGCCAGCAGATCTCACGCCTCATCCTACAATGAGCAGTTCTTC.

The DNA of the CDR3 is TGTGCCAGCAGTGATCACTGGACTGAAGCTTTCTTT. Encoded protein: CASSDHWTEAFF. The rearrangement links TRBV25-1 to TRBJ1-1; no definite D call. CDR3 length equals 12 residues. The V and J ends lost 3 bases and 5 bases respectively, with 7 bases between them. CDR1 and CDR2 from the germline V gene are MGHDK and SYGVNS.

This clonotype was seen a handful of times. The chain links TRBV5-5 to TRBJ1-2; D gene unclear. V gave up 7 bases and J gave up 4 bases, with 20 bases separating them. This CDR3 region has 15 residues. CDR1 SGHKS and CDR2 YYEKEE come from the germline V gene (reference sequence). The CDR3 region is CASFRLGFFSYGYTF. As DNA, the CDR3 is TGTGCCAGCTTTCGTCTCGGTTTTTTTAGCTATGGCTACACCTTC.

V usage is TRBV6-1 and J usage is TRBJ2-7; D possibly matches TRBD1 or TRBD2 (6 bases each). Trimming stripped 9 bases from V and 0 bases from J, with 21 bases between. This CDR3 has 16 residues. Germline V gives CDR1 MNHNS, CDR2 SASEGT. The CDR3 DNA follows: TGTGCCAGTAGAGAGGGGGGTCTCTCAGACTCCTACGAGCAGTACTTC. Translating it yields CASREGGLSDSYEQYF.